The sequence of this T cell receptor (beta chain) was determined in a study of blood T cell repertoires in COVID-19. The overall study: Sites in the United States, Italy and Spain provided acute and convalescent COVID-19 samples. In each case, the material was cDNA or gDNA derived from T cells, B-cell-depleted T cells, or PBMCs.

As originally analysed: Scientists estimated how many nucleated cells there were by amplifying reference gene primers. Assay: immunoSEQ multiplex PCR; the TCRdb copy retains only in-frame clones and omits some. That table supplies the V and J calls and clone size; D and trimming were determined from the DNA. The sample has about 400,000 clones, around nine tenths seen once; the top ten hold around 2.9%. The sequence came from a human donor in a cohort sampled during active COVID-19. Sequenced: peripheral blood.

The CDR3 coding sequence is TGTGCCAGCAGCCCCTATGAGGGAGGCTACACCTTC. Its translation: CASSPYEGGYTF. The chain is built from TRBV6-4 and TRBJ1-2, with D uncertain. The CDR3 extends over 12 amino acids. Germline lookup yields CDR1 MRHNA and CDR2 SNTAGT. Trimming shortened V by 6 bases and J by 8 bases, and 13 bases separated the two germline ends.